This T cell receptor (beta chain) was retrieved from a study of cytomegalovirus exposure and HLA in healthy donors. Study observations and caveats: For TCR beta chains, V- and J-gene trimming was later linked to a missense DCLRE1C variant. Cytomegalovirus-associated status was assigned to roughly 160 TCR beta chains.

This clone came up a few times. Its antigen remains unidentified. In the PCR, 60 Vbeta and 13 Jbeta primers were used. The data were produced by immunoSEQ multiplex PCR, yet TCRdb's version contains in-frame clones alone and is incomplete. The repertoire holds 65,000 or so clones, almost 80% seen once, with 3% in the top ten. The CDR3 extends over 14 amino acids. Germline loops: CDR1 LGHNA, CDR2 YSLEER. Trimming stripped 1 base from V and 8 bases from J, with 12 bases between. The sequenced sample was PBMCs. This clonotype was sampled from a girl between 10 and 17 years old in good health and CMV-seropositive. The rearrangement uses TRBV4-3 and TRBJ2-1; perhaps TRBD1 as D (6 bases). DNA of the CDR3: TGCGCCAGCAGCCAAGTGACCAGGGGTGATGAGCAGTTCTTC. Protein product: CASSQVTRGDEQFF.